Below, 24 T cell receptor beta chains from the same sample are listed, as sequenced in a study of graft-versus-host responses after intestinal transplantation. Intraepithelial and lamina propria lymphocytes were isolated from graft specimens. Libraries were prepared by immunoSEQ multiplex PCR; TCRdb keeps only in-frame clonotypes and omits some of them. This repertoire shows a few thousand clones, 80% to 85% found once; its top ten account for approximately 8%. This specimen was ileum tissue, taken about 130 days after intestinal transplantation. The receptors stem from a human patient who received an intestinal transplant, so some T cells may come from the graft donor.

The chain joins TRBV13 to TRBJ2-5, with a tentative D call TRBD1 (5 bases). The J call could be wrong; TRBJ2-7 is a better fit for the DNA end. The CDR3 is made up of 13 amino acids. Germline V gene data show CDR1 as PRHDT and CDR2 as FYEKMQ (reference sequence). CDR3 sequence: CASSFGASDEQYF. CDR3 sequence (DNA): TGTGCCAGCAGCTTTGGGGCCTCAGACGAGCAGTACTTC.

V usage is TRBV11-2 and J usage is TRBJ2-1; possibly TRBD1 or TRBD2 for D (6 bases each). V lost 5 bases to trimming and J lost 6 bases, with 17 bases between them. The CDR3 covers 15 residues. Germline V gene lookup returns CDR1 SGHAT and CDR2 FQNNGV. The CDR3 DNA is TGTGCCAGCAGCCCCGGGACAACCGGGGGCAATGAGCAGTTCTTC. Protein: CASSPGTTGGNEQFF.

The rearrangement uses TRBV6-1 and TRBJ2-7, with 7 bases aligning to TRBD2. The CDR3 is 14 residues long. J lost 2 bases, V lost 5 bases, and 6 bases had no gene match. CDR1 and CDR2 (germline): MNHNS, SASEGT. CDR3 loop: CASSLSGQTYEQYF. CDR3 sequence (DNA): TGTGCCAGCAGTCTTAGCGGGCAAACCTACGAGCAGTACTTC.

The chain joins TRBV28 to TRBJ2-1; D unclear. The CDR3 loop spans 14 amino acids. Germline CDR1 MDHEN, CDR2 SYDVKM. The V gene lost 4 bases and the J gene lost 6 bases, with 13 bases spanning the gap. Here the CDR3 reads CASSSYSVLNEQFF. DNA of the CDR3: TGTGCCAGCAGTTCGTACTCAGTTCTCAATGAGCAGTTCTTC.

This rearrangement joins TRBV5-4 to TRBJ2-2; D might be TRBD1 or TRBD2, each matching 5 bases. The CDR3 length is 14 residues. V was shortened by 9 bases and J by 3 bases, with 15 bases between the two germline ends. Germline-derived CDR1 and CDR2 are SGHNT and YYREEE (reference sequence). CDR3 bases: TGTGCCACCTCTCCGGGGACGGACACCGGGGAGCTGTTTTTT. Protein sequence: CATSPGTDTGELFF.

This rearrangement joins TRBV27 to TRBJ1-1, with D perhaps matching TRBD1 (5 bases). CDR1 and CDR2 from the germline V gene are MNHEY and SMNVEV (reference sequence). V gave up 9 bases and J gave up 11 bases, with 19 bases separating them. The CDR3 covers 12 residues. The CDR3 sequence: CASRDQTEGAFF. The CDR3 region has the DNA TGTGCCAGTAGGGACCAGACAGAGGGGGCTTTCTTT.

The chain joins TRBV6-1 to TRBJ1-4; D not certain. Germline CDR1 MNHNS, CDR2 SASEGT. The CDR3 has 10 residues. Deletions cut 6 bases from V and 6 bases from J, with 2 bases between. The CDR3 coding sequence is TGTGCCAGCAGGGATGAAAAACTGTTTTTT. Protein sequence: CASRDEKLFF.

The gene calls are TRBV4-2 and TRBJ2-7, with 8 positions matching TRBD2. The CDR3 spans 15 residues. Trimming removed 0 bases from V and 7 bases from J; junction bases left unmatched: 8. Germline V CDR1 and CDR2: LGHNA, YNFKEQ. Written as DNA, the CDR3 is TGTGCCAGCAGCCAAGAAAATAGCGGGGCCAGGGAGCAGTACTTC. Translating it yields CASSQENSGAREQYF.

This clone appeared once. The chain combines TRBV7-9 with TRBJ2-1, with a tentative D call TRBD2 (6 bases). This CDR3 comprises 15 residues. Germline V lookup: CDR1 SEHNR, CDR2 FQNEAQ (reference sequence). Trimming took off 5 bases at V and 5 bases at J, with 16 bases between the two ends. In nucleotides, the CDR3 is TGTGCCAGCAGCCCTTCGGGACTGGCGAACAATGAGCAGTTCTTC. Its translation: CASSPSGLANNEQFF.

The V and J genes are TRBV2 and TRBJ2-1, with TRBD2 matching over 9 bases. The CDR3 totals 19 residues. V shed 6 bases and J 4 bases; nucleotides not matched to a gene: 19. The germline V gene encodes CDR1 SNHLY and CDR2 FYNNEI. The CDR3 protein is CASRYRTGWASGEYNEQFF. The CDR3 DNA sequence: TGTGCCAGCAGGTACCGGACGGGGTGGGCTAGCGGGGAATACAATGAGCAGTTCTTC.

This clone was seen only a few times. The CDR3 nucleotides are TGTGCCAGCTCACCCTGGGACCAAAACACTGAAGCTTTCTTT. This sequence encodes CASSPWDQNTEAFF. The chain recombines TRBV18 with TRBJ1-1; a weak D match, TRBD1 (5 bases). The germline gives CDR1 KGHSH, CDR2 LQKENI. The V gene lost 3 bases and the J gene lost 2 bases, with 10 bases spanning the gap. The length of the CDR3 is 14 residues.

The chain couples TRBV4-1 to TRBJ2-2, with D possibly being TRBD2 (5 bases). Germline loops: CDR1 MGHRA, CDR2 YSYEKL. Trimming took off 3 bases at V and 5 bases at J, with 13 bases between the two ends. This CDR3 has 15 amino acids. The CDR3, as DNA: TGCGCCAGCAGCCAGAATAGCGTGAATACCGGGGAGCTGTTTTTT. Amino acid sequence: CASSQNSVNTGELFF.

The rearrangement joins TRBV7-2 to TRBJ2-2; D is undetermined. Germline assignment: CDR1 SGHTA and CDR2 FQGNSA. This CDR3 is built from 15 residues. V was pared by 3 bases and J by 6 bases, with 14 bases between. CDR3 loop: CASSFVRSQAGELFF. DNA of the CDR3: TGTGCCAGCAGCTTTGTTAGGAGCCAGGCCGGGGAGCTGTTTTTT.

V is TRBV28 and J is TRBJ2-5; D unclear. The CDR3 spans 13 residues. The V end lost 5 bases, the J end lost 11 bases, and 18 bases lay between the germline ends. The germline V gene encodes CDR1 MDHEN and CDR2 SYDVKM. CDR3 protein: CASSPPMVREQYF. The CDR3 bases are TGTGCCAGCAGTCCTCCGATGGTTAGAGAGCAGTACTTC.

The gene calls are TRBV7-8 and TRBJ2-1; weak D call: TRBD2 (5 bases). In germline, CDR1 is SGHVS, CDR2 FQNEAQ. The CDR3 runs to 16 residues. The V gene lost 1 base and the J gene lost 1 base, with 11 bases spanning the gap. This chain's CDR3 is CASSLDRGPSYNEQFF. DNA for the CDR3: TGTGCCAGCAGCTTAGATCGCGGGCCTTCCTACAATGAGCAGTTCTTC.

This rearrangement joins TRBV10-3 to TRBJ2-7; D may match TRBD1 or TRBD2 (6 bases each). CDR1 and CDR2 from the germline V gene are ENHRY and SYGVKD. This CDR3 has 17 amino acids. Trimming removed 0 bases at V and 1 base at J, with 16 bases between. DNA of the CDR3: TGTGCCATCAGTGAGTCGGGGGGCAGCAAACTTTCCTACGAGCAGTACTTC. Translated, it gives CAISESGGSKLSYEQYF.

This chain connects TRBV10-2 to TRBJ1-1; TRBD1 is a possible D gene (5 bases). This CDR3 spans 14 amino acids. Germline V gene sequence: CDR1 WSHSY, CDR2 SAAADI. V lost 3 bases, J lost 8 bases, and 16 bases lay in between. The CDR3 coding sequence is TGCGCCAGCAGTGATAGTGGGACCTACCGGGAAGCTTTCTTT. Residues: CASSDSGTYREAFF.

The chain joins TRBV6-6 to TRBJ2-7, with D hard to call. Germline CDR1 and CDR2: MNHNY and SVGAGI (reference sequence). The CDR3 contains 16 residues. Trimming took off 0 bases at V and 1 base at J, with 13 bases between the two ends. In nucleotides, the CDR3 is TGTGCCAGCAGTTACTCGACTTTGGCAGAATCCTACGAGCAGTACTTC. This sequence encodes CASSYSTLAESYEQYF.

This clone was observed a single time. The rearrangement uses TRBV28 and TRBJ2-1, with D unclear. With 3 bases removed from V and 7 bases from J, the gap between germline ends came to 13 bases. The CDR3 length is 14 residues. The V gene's germline CDR1 is MDHEN and CDR2 SYDVKM. The CDR3 DNA sequence: TGTGCCAGCAGTTTCCTACTACTAAAGAATGAGCAGTTCTTC. Translating gives CASSFLLLKNEQFF.

As for this clone: The germline gene is not matched at one end of the junction; a read error may be the cause. The chain is built from TRBV6-5 and TRBJ1-3, with TRBD1 matching 9 bases. The CDR3 contains 15 residues. The germline V gene has CDR1 MNHEY and CDR2 SVGAGI. In DNA form, the CDR3 reads TGTGCCAGCAGTTCACAGGGGGCATTTGGAAGCACCATATATTTT. Its protein product is CASSSQGAFGSTIYF.

This clone came up a few times. The chain couples TRBV6-1 to TRBJ1-2; the D is unclear. Trimming took off 0 bases at V and 5 bases at J, with 10 bases between the two ends. This CDR3 is 14 amino acids long. CDR1 and CDR2 (germline): MNHNS, SASEGT. The CDR3 nucleotides are TGTGCCAGCAGTGAAGCGGGTTGGGGTTATGGCTACACCTTC. It yields the protein CASSEAGWGYGYTF.

The chain joins TRBV5-1 to TRBJ2-2; 8 bases align to TRBD2. The V segment lost 6 bases and the J segment 7 bases; nucleotides outside the gene matches: 17. The CDR3 loop spans 17 amino acids. Germline lookup yields CDR1 SGHRS and CDR2 YFSETQ. Here the CDR3 reads CASTRRQSGSAGGELFF. As DNA, the CDR3 is TGCGCCAGCACCCGAAGACAAAGCGGGAGTGCGGGCGGGGAGCTGTTTTTT.

This chain links TRBV7-2 with TRBJ2-4; 9 bases align to TRBD1. Germline V gene data show CDR1 as SGHTA and CDR2 as FQGNSA. With 5 bases clipped from V and 8 bases from J, the junction kept 4 bases outside the gene matches. The CDR3 has 13 residues. CDR3 DNA: TGTGCCAGCAGCACAGGGGGCCCGGACATTCAGTACTTC. It yields the protein CASSTGGPDIQYF.

This clone has more than one count but fewer than ten. The J gene is TRBJ2-1, the V gene TRBV19; TRBD2 matches at 7 bases. The CDR3 is 14 amino acids. V dropped 10 bases and J dropped 8; count of bases not matched to a gene: 14. The germline gives CDR1 LNHDA, CDR2 SQIVND (reference sequence). CDR3 sequence: CATASGEGGDEQFF. The CDR3 DNA sequence: TGTGCCACCGCGAGTGGGGAGGGCGGCGATGAGCAGTTCTTC.